Presented here are 11 T cell receptor beta chains from one specimen sequenced in a study of Graves' ophthalmopathy and Graves' hyperthyroidism. The study amplified TCR beta CDR3 regions using RNA transcripts. RT-PCR was first run with HTBI primers, then multiplex PCR in a second round. TCRdb fed the multiplex PCR reads into MiXCR, producing one record per CDR3 protein. The profile shows about 380,000 distinct CDR3 sequences, 15% of them singletons. The material sequenced was peripheral blood. These receptors originate from a woman between 18 and 29 years old with stable Graves' hyperthyroidism.

The V call is TRBV3-1, the J call TRBJ2-7; D unclear. CDR3 length: 15 amino acids. The germline V gene encodes CDR1 LGHDT and CDR2 YNNKEL (reference sequence). Trimming cost V 4 bases and J 3 bases, with 16 bases left between them. In DNA, the CDR3 is TGTGCCAGCAGCCCCCAAGGCCGGTCAATCTACGAGCAGTACTTC. This translates into CASSPQGRSIYEQYF.

This clonotype was seen many times. The chain uses TRBV12-3 or TRBV12-4 and TRBJ2-5, with 9 bases lining up with TRBD1. The CDR3 is 14 residues long. V was pared by 6 bases and J by 5 bases, with 7 bases of the junction left unmatched. This CDR3 is CASRGLTGGETQYF. The CDR3 nucleotides are TGTGCCAGCAGAGGGCTTACAGGGGGCGAGACCCAGTACTTC.

The V and J genes are TRBV10-3 and TRBJ2-7; 7 bases map to TRBD2. The CDR3 contains 12 residues. Germline V gives CDR1 ENHRY, CDR2 SYGVKD. With V trimmed by 3 bases and J by 7 bases, 3 bases remained unmatched. CDR3 in amino acids: CAISDGGEEQYF. The CDR3 region has the DNA TGTGCCATCAGTGATGGGGGGGAAGAGCAGTACTTC.

This clonotype was recorded many times. The chain has TRBV19 and TRBJ1-2; D uncertain. The CDR3 length is 12 residues. Per the germline V gene, CDR1 is LNHDA and CDR2 is SQIVND (reference sequence). V lost 5 bases and J 8 bases, leaving 12 bases between the germline ends. CDR3 in amino acids: CASSRQNEGYTF. For the CDR3, the DNA is TGTGCCAGTAGTCGCCAAAATGAGGGCTACACCTTC.

This clonotype was counted many times. This chain connects TRBV19 to TRBJ1-2; 9 bases fit TRBD1. Unmatched junction bases numbered 6, after V lost 4 bases and J lost 6 bases. The CDR3 contains 14 residues. Germline CDR1 reads LNHDA; CDR2 reads SQIVND (reference sequence). The chain's CDR3 is CASSNGRDRDGYTF. CDR3 nucleotides: TGTGCCAGTAGTAACGGCCGGGACAGGGATGGCTACACCTTC.

This clonotype has a count of ten or more. The chain couples TRBV12-3 or TRBV12-4 to TRBJ1-2, with D possibly matching TRBD1 (5 bases). The germline V and J ends were trimmed by 3 bases and 8 bases, with 19 bases remaining between them. This CDR3 has 15 amino acids. CDR3 nucleotide sequence: TGTGCCAGCAGTTTTTCTGGCAGGGTGGCGGAGGGCTACACCTTC. The encoded protein is CASSFSGRVAEGYTF.

Only a few counts were recorded for this clonotype. J is TRBJ2-7 and V is TRBV7-2; a weak D match, TRBD1 (6 bases). Germline V gene data show CDR1 as SGHTA and CDR2 as FQGNSA. CDR3 size: 13 residues. V was trimmed by 5 bases and J by 4 bases, leaving 12 bases between them. Written as DNA, the CDR3 is TGTGCCAGCAGCCGGGACATCCAATACGAGCAGTACTTC. Its translation is CASSRDIQYEQYF.

This clonotype was found many times. J is TRBJ1-2 and V is TRBV6-1; unclear D gene. Germline loops: CDR1 MNHNS, CDR2 SASEGT. The CDR3 spans 11 residues. Trimming removed 6 bases from V and 6 bases from J, with 8 bases in between. CDR3 DNA: TGTGCCAGCAGCTCTTTTGATGGCTACACCTTC. Protein product: CASSSFDGYTF.

This clonotype was recorded at least ten times. This chain uses TRBV12-3 or TRBV12-4 with TRBJ1-1; TRBD1 might be the D (6 bases). V was pared by 0 bases and J by 11 bases, with 13 bases between. The CDR3 has 13 amino acids. CDR3 sequence: CASSLAPGARAFF. In nucleotides, the CDR3 is TGTGCCAGCAGTTTAGCGCCGGGGGCTAGGGCTTTCTTT.

At least ten counts were recorded for this clonotype. This sequence joins TRBV6-2 or TRBV6-3 and TRBJ1-5, with TRBD1 matching 7 bases. The CDR3 is 14 amino acids. The J segment lost 3 bases and the V segment lost 6 bases, leaving 5 bases of the junction unmatched. Germline assignment: CDR1 MNHEY and CDR2 SVGEGT. The CDR3 loop is CASSPDRDNQPQHF. CDR3 nucleotide sequence: TGTGCCAGCAGCCCAGACAGGGACAATCAGCCCCAGCATTTT.

This clonotype was counted at least ten times. V usage is TRBV20-1 and J usage is TRBJ2-5, with D unclear. Trimming pared 3 bases from V and 3 bases from J, leaving 11 bases between. The CDR3 loop spans 13 amino acids. Germline V gene data show CDR1 as DFQATT and CDR2 as SNEGSKA (reference sequence). The CDR3 sequence is CSASVGSKETQYF. CDR3 nucleotide sequence: TGCAGTGCTAGTGTGGGATCAAAAGAGACCCAGTACTTC.